This T cell receptor beta chain was sequenced during a study of blood T cell repertoires in COVID-19 (TCRdb year 2020). About the investigation overall: Collaborator samples came from the United States, Italy and Spain and covered acute and convalescent phases of COVID-19. The prospective study material was composed of cDNA or gDNA derived from T cells, B-cell-depleted T cells, or PBMCs. Deeply sampled blood TCRbeta repertoires from subjects exposed to, actively infected with, or recovered from COVID-19 were included in the dataset. The repertoires were made available in a free public database intended to serve as a resource for research on the immune response to SARS-CoV-2. The samples were drawn from two sources: the first 160 participants of the ongoing ImmuneRACE study, and approximately 1,300 subjects contributed by 6 global collaborators. Sample metadata almost always included a de-identified subject ID, COVID-19 status, age in years and sex. Where available, HLA class I and class II types were obtained from metadata supplied by the sample provider rather than from assay-based typing.

The immunoSEQ Assay, a bias-controlled multiplex PCR, was used to amplify TCRbeta CDR3 regions from genomic DNA. The original pipeline was this. The number of nucleated cells in each sample was estimated from the amplification of reference gene primers within the assay. To quantify the absolute abundance of each unique TCRbeta CDR3 rearrangement, sequence reads were collapsed and filtered. Productive Simpson clonality was computed per sample as the square root of Simpson's diversity index over productive rearrangements. Not all clones reach the TCRdb copy of this immuneACCESS table, which keeps in-frame sequences only. Checked studies attribute under half of the gap to unresolved V genes and leave the rest unexplained. V, J and clone size are taken as reported in that table, and D and trimming were inferred from the DNA itself. Here the sample has some 400,000 clones; 80% to 90% occur a single time. Together, the top ten hold about 1.1% of the sample.

About this clone: Its recognized antigen is unknown. No qualities accompany the bases; no much larger clone lies one base away.

Participants in the prospective study were aged about 18 to 95 years, lived in 20 to 25 United States geographic areas, and enrolled through a virtual design. In the prospective study, cohorts were assigned on the basis of participant-reported clinical history obtained from a screening survey and a study questionnaire. Recovered participants in ImmuneRACE Cohort 3 were defined by two consecutive negative NP/OP PCR tests, clearance by a healthcare professional, or resolution of symptoms. Mobile phlebotomists in the prospective study collected whole blood, serum and a nasopharyngeal or oropharyngeal swab from every participant. Additional blood draws and questionnaires over an approximately two-month period could optionally be provided by prospective study participants. Before DNA extraction, blood samples from the prospective study were shipped at room temperature or frozen. Measured from the cysteine to the phenylalanine, the CDR3 is 14 residues long. The sequence is cut down to CDR3 DNA, 42 bases in frame from base 1. V gives up 6 bases and J gives up 7 bases, and the segment between their germline ends measures 19 bases. CDR1 LNHDA and CDR2 SQIVND are derived from the germline V gene (reference sequence).

Broad study findings and their caveats: The quantity of clinical and demographic metadata differed by source and by participant and was supplied without curation.

This receptor was taken from a man aged 25-40 years who had recovered from COVID-19. The sequencing input was PBMCs or T cells enriched from blood (not recorded which). The receptor chain draws on TRBV19 and TRBJ2-7; TRBD2 is a possible D gene, resting on 6 matching bases. The DNA sequence is TGTGCCAGTAGCCCCGGGACTCGCTTAAGGGAGCAGTACTTC. Translated, this is CASSPGTRLREQYF.